The 15 T cell receptor beta chains given below trace back to one sample, sequenced in a study of T cells in Graves' hyperthyroidism and ophthalmopathy. Authors of the study amplified TCR beta CDR3 regions from RNA transcripts. The HTBI set primed first-round TCR CDR3 RT-PCR. Using its own MiXCR run on the multiplex PCR reads, TCRdb lists one record per CDR3 protein. Among about 400,000 distinct CDR3 sequences listed, roughly 15% were seen once. Sequences were obtained from blood. Receptors originate from an older woman with Graves' ophthalmopathy.

This clonotype was observed at least ten times. The chain carries TRBV28 and TRBJ2-7; no definite D call. This CDR3 is 14 amino acids long. The germline V and J ends were trimmed by 3 bases and 5 bases, with 14 bases remaining between them. Germline values: CDR1 MDHEN, CDR2 SYDVKM. In DNA form, the CDR3 reads TGTGCCAGCAGTTTTATATCCAGCGTAAACGAGCAGTACTTC. Amino acid sequence: CASSFISSVNEQYF.

This clonotype was observed many times. The chain is built from TRBV11-2 and TRBJ2-2, with TRBD1 matching 10 bases. CDR1 is SGHAT, CDR2 FQNNGV, per germline. The CDR3 is made up of 16 amino acids. Losses at the gene ends were 6 bases for V and 8 bases for J; bases not matched to a gene: 12. The CDR3 here is CASRRRQGASSGELFF. As DNA, the CDR3 is TGTGCCAGCAGACGGAGACAGGGGGCTTCTTCAGGGGAGCTGTTTTTT.

This clonotype occurred many times. V usage is TRBV20-1 and J usage is TRBJ2-5; D is uncertain. Germline values: CDR1 DFQATT, CDR2 SNEGSKA (reference sequence). The CDR3 has 14 residues. Trimming took 1 base from V and 5 from J, leaving 14 bases between them. CDR3 amino acids: CSARAARIGETQYF. CDR3 in DNA: TGCAGTGCTAGAGCGGCGAGGATTGGGGAGACCCAGTACTTC.

This clonotype was picked up a small number of times. In nucleotides, the CDR3 is TGTGCCAGCAGTTACGCTAAGGGCACTGAAGCTTTCTTT. It yields the protein CASSYAKGTEAFF. The V gene is TRBV12-3 or TRBV12-4, the J gene TRBJ1-1; D remains unclear. V lost 4 bases and J lost 4, with 10 bases in between. The CDR3 extends over 13 amino acids.

This clonotype was counted ten times or more. V is TRBV28 and J is TRBJ2-1; no firm D call. Per germline, CDR1 MDHEN and CDR2 SYDVKM. V lost 7 bases, J lost 7 bases, and 14 bases lay in between. The CDR3 totals 13 residues. As DNA, the CDR3 is TGTGCCAGCAATGGAAGACGGCGGAATGAGCAGTTCTTC. Residues: CASNGRRRNEQFF.

This clonotype was seen repeatedly, ten times or more. The V gene is TRBV12-3 or TRBV12-4, the J gene TRBJ2-1; 13 bases fit TRBD2. V was clipped by 6 bases and J by 4 bases; unmatched bases: 3. This CDR3 is 15 amino acids long. This CDR3 is CASRAGLAGYNEQFF. The CDR3 DNA is TGTGCCAGCAGAGCGGGACTAGCGGGGTACAATGAGCAGTTCTTC.

This clonotype was detected only a few times. The V gene is TRBV20-1, the J gene TRBJ2-3; D possibly corresponds to TRBD2 (6 bases). Germline loops: CDR1 DFQATT, CDR2 SNEGSKA (reference sequence). V lost 5 bases to trimming and J lost 1 base, with 10 bases between them. The CDR3 length is 13 residues. This chain's CDR3 is CSAQGLGTDTQYF. CDR3 coding DNA: TGCAGTGCTCAGGGACTGGGCACAGATACGCAGTATTTT.

This clonotype was counted only a few times. The V call is TRBV24-1, the J call TRBJ2-2, with 10 nucleotides matching TRBD1. The CDR3 runs to 16 residues. CDR1 and CDR2 from the germline V gene are KGHDR and SFDVKD. After removal of 6 bases from V and 5 bases from J, the junction contained 8 bases not matched to a gene. This chain's CDR3 is CATSRQGAQKTGELFF. The CDR3 DNA follows: TGTGCCACCAGTCGACAGGGGGCCCAAAAGACCGGGGAGCTGTTTTTT.

The sample holds many counts of this clonotype. In DNA, the CDR3 is TGTGCCAGCAGCACAGGGGGCGGTGAGCAGTTCTTC. It codes for CASSTGGGEQFF. The genes are TRBV7-3 and TRBJ2-1; the match to TRBD1 covers 9 bases. The germline CDR1 and CDR2 sequences are SGHTA and FQGTGA. This CDR3 has 12 amino acids. V lost 5 bases, J lost 9 bases, and 2 bases stayed unmatched.

The table lists this clonotype with many counts. DNA for the CDR3: TGCAGTGCCAACAACGACAGGGGCCCCGAGCATAATTCACCCCTCCACTTT. Translation: CSANNDRGPEHNSPLHF. The V call is TRBV20-1, the J call TRBJ1-6, with TRBD1 matching 8 bases. V shed 6 bases and J 5 bases; nucleotides not matched to a gene: 15. The germline V gene has CDR1 DFQATT and CDR2 SNEGSKA (reference sequence). CDR3 length equals 17 residues.

This clonotype occurred a few times. V is TRBV5-1 and J is TRBJ2-3, with 10 bases fitting TRBD2. Germline CDR1 and CDR2: SGHRS and YFSETQ. V dropped 5 bases and J dropped 2; count of bases not matched to a gene: 8. The CDR3 totals 16 residues. The CDR3 sequence is CASRSTAGGFTDTQYF. CDR3 sequence (DNA): TGCGCCAGCAGGTCCACAGCGGGAGGGTTCACAGATACGCAGTATTTT.

This clonotype was recorded many times. The CDR3 protein is CASRAGQGARNSPLHF. The CDR3 DNA reads TGTGCCAGCAGAGCAGGACAGGGGGCACGGAATTCACCCCTCCACTTT. V and J are TRBV12-3 or TRBV12-4 and TRBJ1-6; TRBD1 matches at 11 bases. This CDR3 is built from 16 residues. V dropped 6 bases and J dropped 7; count of bases not matched to a gene: 8.

A few counts support this clonotype. This rearrangement joins TRBV7-9 to TRBJ2-2; 7 nucleotides agree with TRBD2. The junction had 6 bases not matched to a gene; V was cut back by 7 bases and J by 1 base. From germline, CDR1 is SEHNR and CDR2 FQNEAQ (reference sequence). The CDR3 extends over 15 amino acids. CDR3 nucleotide sequence: TGTGCCAGCACGATCCCGGGGGGGAACACCGGGGAGCTGTTTTTT. It yields the protein CASTIPGGNTGELFF.

This clonotype has ten or more counts. At one boundary the junction diverges from the germline segment, which might be a read error. The J gene is TRBJ1-3, the V gene TRBV11-2; no reliable D call. The germline V gene encodes CDR1 SGHAT and CDR2 FQNNGV. The CDR3 runs 11 residues. This CDR3 is CATSSGNTIYF. The CDR3 DNA sequence: TGTGCCACCAGCTCTGGAAACACCATATATTTT.

This clonotype was detected ten times or more. J is TRBJ2-6 and V is TRBV5-6; D unclear. V shed 6 bases and J shed 0 bases, with 7 bases lying between them. Germline loops: CDR1 SGHDT, CDR2 YYEEEE. The CDR3 contains 14 residues. In nucleotides, the CDR3 is TGTGCCAGCACTGGTCGCTCTGGGGCCAACGTCCTGACTTTC. Protein sequence: CASTGRSGANVLTF.